Below, 21 T cell receptor beta chains from the same sample are listed, as sequenced in a study of STAT5B mutations in CD4+ large granular lymphocyte leukemia. Sequencing used immunoSEQ multiplex PCR; TCRdb keeps in-frame clones, though not all of them. The sample has tens of thousands of clones; roughly 81% are singletons. The sample taken for sequencing was CD4+ T cells from blood buffy coats. The receptors here all came from a human donor in good health.

V usage is TRBV7-9 and J usage is TRBJ2-5, with unresolved D. CDR3 length: 14 residues. Germline V gene lookup returns CDR1 SEHNR and CDR2 FQNEAQ (reference sequence). V was clipped by 1 base and J by 5 bases, with 11 bases between them. The DNA of the CDR3 is TGTGCCAGCAGCTTAGGGATAGGGCGGGAGACCCAGTACTTC. Amino acid sequence: CASSLGIGRETQYF.

This chain joins TRBV7-9 and TRBJ1-4, with a tentative D call TRBD1 (5 bases). The length of the CDR3 is 12 residues. Trimming removed 0 bases from V and 13 bases from J, with 9 bases in between. Germline V gene data show CDR1 as SEHNR and CDR2 as FQNEAQ (reference sequence). The CDR3 reads CASSLAGQGLFF. The CDR3 DNA is TGTGCCAGCAGCTTAGCGGGGCAGGGACTGTTTTTT.

The chain employs TRBV9 and TRBJ2-3; TRBD1 matches 9 bases. This CDR3 is 15 amino acids long. From germline, CDR1 is SGDLS and CDR2 YYNGEE. V gave up 1 base and J gave up 3 bases; unmatched junction bases: 3. The CDR3 DNA follows: TGTGCCAGCAGCGTATTGACAGGGGGTACAGATACGCAGTATTTT. It codes for CASSVLTGGTDTQYF.

The V call is TRBV13, the J call TRBJ1-3, with a weak D call TRBD1 (5 bases). Trimming cost V 5 bases and J 4 bases, with 15 bases left between them. CDR1 is PRHDT, CDR2 FYEKMQ, per germline (reference sequence). The CDR3 totals 15 residues. The chain's CDR3 is CASSPNGGVGNTIYF. CDR3 in DNA: TGTGCCAGCAGCCCGAATGGAGGGGTGGGAAACACCATATATTTT.

This chain connects TRBV7-9 to TRBJ1-2; 9 nucleotides line up with TRBD1. V shed 5 bases, J shed 9 bases, and the junction held 7 bases outside the gene matches. The CDR3 has 13 residues. Germline V CDR1 and CDR2: SEHNR, FQNEAQ (reference sequence). CDR3 in DNA: TGTGCCAGCAGCCTCACAGGGGGCGATCGCTACACCTTC. It translates to CASSLTGGDRYTF.

The V call is TRBV30, the J call TRBJ1-2; D is undetermined. V lost 8 bases to trimming and J lost 4 bases, with 5 bases between them. The germline V gene has CDR1 GTSNPN and CDR2 SVGIG (reference sequence). CDR3 length: 9 residues. This CDR3 is CAEGYGYTF. In nucleotides, the CDR3 is TGTGCCGAAGGCTATGGCTACACCTTC.

The chain combines TRBV7-9 with TRBJ2-7; no clear D gene. The V gene's germline CDR1 is SEHNR and CDR2 FQNEAQ (reference sequence). V dropped 4 bases and J dropped 0 bases, with 10 bases sitting between them. The CDR3 runs 14 residues. As DNA, the CDR3 is TGTGCCAGCAGCTCCCCTCCCGTCTCCTACGAGCAGTACTTC. Translation gives CASSSPPVSYEQYF.

V and J are TRBV11-3 and TRBJ2-1, with 8 bases lining up with TRBD2. CDR1 is SGHNT, CDR2 YENEEA, per germline. There are 15 residues in the CDR3. With V trimmed by 1 base and J by 5 bases, 4 bases remained unmatched. CDR3 in amino acids: CASSLAGGPNNEQFF. The CDR3 DNA is TGTGCCAGCAGCTTAGCGGGAGGGCCGAACAATGAGCAGTTCTTC.

The V call is TRBV5-5, the J call TRBJ1-1, with D perhaps matching TRBD1 (6 bases). Germline CDR1 and CDR2: SGHKS and YYEKEE (reference sequence). This CDR3 has 14 residues. V was shortened by 5 bases and J by 5 bases, with 16 bases between the two germline ends. The CDR3 coding sequence is TGTGCCAGCAGTTATAGACCAGGGGAAACTGAAGCTTTCTTT. It specifies CASSYRPGETEAFF.

The chain employs TRBV25-1 and TRBJ2-3; a possible D gene is TRBD2 (5 bases). Germline V gene lookup returns CDR1 MGHDK and CDR2 SYGVNS. Trimming stripped 5 bases from V and 0 bases from J, with 12 bases between. The CDR3 loop spans 15 amino acids. This CDR3 is CASSYRGASTDTQYF. For the CDR3, the DNA is TGTGCCAGCAGTTACCGGGGAGCTAGCACAGATACGCAGTATTTT.

The rearrangement links TRBV10-2 to TRBJ2-7, with D perhaps TRBD2 (5 bases). V gave up 5 bases and J gave up 0 bases, with 14 bases separating them. This CDR3 is 15 amino acids long. From germline, CDR1 is WSHSY and CDR2 SAAADI. The CDR3 spells CASSSPAVFSYEQYF. In nucleotides, the CDR3 is TGCGCCAGCAGTAGTCCAGCGGTCTTCTCCTACGAGCAGTACTTC.

J is TRBJ2-3 and V is TRBV2; tentatively, D is TRBD2 (5 bases). The CDR3 has 12 residues. In germline, CDR1 is SNHLY, CDR2 FYNNEI. V lost 7 bases and J 4 bases, leaving 9 bases between the germline ends. The DNA for the CDR3 is TGTGCCAGCACGAGGGTTGCAGATACGCAGTATTTT. Protein: CASTRVADTQYF.

The gene calls are TRBV5-6 and TRBJ1-1, with TRBD1 as a possible D gene (6 bases). The CDR3 extends over 15 amino acids. Germline V lookup: CDR1 SGHDT, CDR2 YYEEEE. Trimming stripped 2 bases from V and 0 bases from J, with 11 bases between. DNA of the CDR3: TGTGCCAGCAGCTTTGGACAGAACATGAACACTGAAGCTTTCTTT. This sequence encodes CASSFGQNMNTEAFF.

V and J are TRBV7-9 and TRBJ2-3; TRBD2 matches at 8 bases. J was trimmed by 10 bases and V by 5 bases; bases with no gene match: 5. The CDR3 loop spans 12 amino acids. CDR1 and CDR2 from the germline V gene are SEHNR and FQNEAQ (reference sequence). CDR3 loop: CASSPGGSAQYF. CDR3 DNA sequence: TGTGCCAGCAGCCCGGGGGGGTCCGCGCAGTATTTT.

The rearrangement links TRBV30 to TRBJ2-1; 8 nucleotides match TRBD2. Germline trimming cut 5 bases from V and 4 bases from J; bases unmatched to any gene: 10. Germline CDR1 GTSNPN, CDR2 SVGIG (reference sequence). This CDR3 comprises 15 residues. CDR3 amino acids: CAWGSGGTRYNEQFF. The DNA of the CDR3 is TGTGCCTGGGGTTCGGGGGGGACACGTTACAATGAGCAGTTCTTC.

In its sample, this clone was seen a few times. This chain joins TRBV7-6 and TRBJ1-1; perhaps TRBD1 as D (5 bases). The length of the CDR3 is 12 residues. Germline V gives CDR1 SGHVS, CDR2 FNYEAQ. Trimming left V 6 bases short and J 10 bases short, with 15 bases between. The CDR3 reads CASRPYQGGAFF. Here the CDR3 DNA reads TGTGCCAGCAGGCCGTACCAGGGTGGAGCTTTCTTT.

The V and J genes are TRBV28 and TRBJ2-7, with 8 bases lining up with TRBD1. The CDR3 spans 17 residues. The germline V gene encodes CDR1 MDHEN and CDR2 SYDVKM. The junction had 15 bases not matched to a gene; V was cut back by 6 bases and J by 2 bases. CDR3 protein: CASSLQFWTGIPYEQYF. CDR3 in DNA: TGTGCCAGCAGCTTACAGTTTTGGACAGGGATACCCTACGAGCAGTACTTC.

This chain connects TRBV9 to TRBJ2-1, with no clear D. CDR3 length: 16 amino acids. The germline gives CDR1 SGDLS, CDR2 YYNGEE. The V end lost 2 bases, the J end lost 4 bases, and 16 bases lay between the germline ends. CDR3 bases: TGTGCCAGCAGCGTCTTATCCCGTGGGGATTACAATGAGCAGTTCTTC. Protein product: CASSVLSRGDYNEQFF.

This chain joins TRBV4-1 and TRBJ1-6; D unclear. The V end lost 0 bases, the J end lost 8 bases, and 11 bases lay between the germline ends. The germline CDR1 and CDR2 sequences are MGHRA and YSYEKL. This CDR3 is 15 amino acids long. CDR3 bases: TGCGCCAGCAGCCAAGAAGCCCCCGGAGATTCACCCCTCCACTTT. The encoded protein is CASSQEAPGDSPLHF.

This sequence joins TRBV7-6 and TRBJ2-7; the match to TRBD1 covers 8 bases. The germline CDR1 and CDR2 sequences are SGHVS and FNYEAQ. The V segment lost 0 bases and the J segment 4 bases; nucleotides outside the gene matches: 8. The CDR3 totals 16 residues. For the CDR3, the DNA is TGTGCCAGCAGCTTAGCCCCACAGGGGGACCCTTACGAGCAGTACTTC. Its protein is CASSLAPQGDPYEQYF.

This clone was seen only a few times. The rearrangement links TRBV6-5 to TRBJ1-2, with D maybe TRBD1 (6 bases). The V gene lost 6 bases and the J gene lost 4 bases, with 12 bases spanning the gap. This CDR3 is 13 amino acids long. The germline V gene has CDR1 MNHEY and CDR2 SVGAGI. The CDR3 nucleotides are TGTGCCAGCAGCCGAGGACAGTCCTATGGCTACACCTTC. Translated, it gives CASSRGQSYGYTF.